Listed below are T cell receptor beta chains from one sample, sequenced in a study of blood T cell repertoires in COVID-19. The method was immunoSEQ multiplex PCR; TCRdb's version includes in-frame clones alone and lacks a portion of them. Among around 170,000 clones, about 90% were seen once, and the ten largest hold roughly 7%. Specimen: PBMCs or T cells enriched from blood (not recorded which). The receptors originated from a woman in her forties or fifties who had recovered from COVID-19. CDR3s leave out the opening cysteine and the closing phenylalanine or tryptophan.

j_call | v_call | cdr3_aa
TRBJ2-6 | TRBV5-1 | ASSLDTGANVLT
TRBJ2-1 | TRBV11-3 | ASSPAGGSYNEQF
TRBJ1-2 | TRBV10-3 | AISERGQRGNYGYT
TRBJ2-1 | TRBV27 | ASSLGLAAYNEQF
TRBJ2-2 | TRBV19 | ASSAGGGTGELF
TRBJ1-4 | TRBV7-2 | ASSLIADEKLF
TRBJ2-1 | TRBV7-3 | ASSLRSATTSSYNEQF
TRBJ1-2 | TRBV9 | ASSVDGGGRYGYT
TRBJ2-7 | TRBV14 | ASSQRGEQY
TRBJ1-5 | TRBV7-6 | ASSLRRNQPQH
TRBJ2-1 | TRBV10-3 | AISEQVGQGSYNEQF
TRBJ2-7 | TRBV4-3 | ASSHTPRTSGSDEQY
TRBJ2-2 | TRBV11-3 | ASSRRDRGTGELF
TRBJ1-2 | TRBV4-1 | ASSQGTENGYT
TRBJ1-2 | TRBV12-3/TRBV12-4 | ASSRGGGYT
TRBJ1-2 | TRBV15 | ATSSKKSGLGGYT
TRBJ1-5 | TRBV5-1 | ASSLLGGSNQPQH
TRBJ2-1 | TRBV11-2 | ASSLEGTLWNEQF
TRBJ2-7 | TRBV5-4 | ASSVGLASGEQY
TRBJ2-1 | TRBV5-1 | ASRVSGSNEQF
TRBJ2-7 | TRBV5-1 | ASSLPGYEQY
TRBJ2-2 | TRBV3-1/TRBV3-2 | ASKGLALTGELF
TRBJ1-1 | TRBV5-4 | ASSPRGGFSEAF
TRBJ1-1 | TRBV18 | ASSPFAVSLAAEAF
TRBJ1-1 | TRBV24-1 | ATSEAGYTEAF
TRBJ2-1 | TRBV4-2 | ASSQDLGTSYTGGNEQF
TRBJ1-6 | TRBV7-6 | ASSLAGRGSNSPLH
TRBJ1-3 | TRBV11-3 | ASSQAGFGNTIY
TRBJ2-5 | TRBV10-3 | AISEGTGKETQY
TRBJ1-1 | TRBV30 | AWSPQTGKNEAF
TRBJ2-1 | TRBV9 | ASSVGPSGGAMPYNEQF
TRBJ1-1 | TRBV27 | ASRVVYLGGTEAF
TRBJ2-7 | TRBV3-1/TRBV3-2 | ASSQLAGGSEQY
TRBJ1-1 | TRBV9 | ASSVVGGIEAF
TRBJ1-4 | TRBV7-9 | ASSQGRNNEKLF
TRBJ1-2 | TRBV29-1 | SVADRGLDGYT
TRBJ2-1 | TRBV29-1 | SVSNQGNEQF
TRBJ2-1 | TRBV7-9 | ASSLGPSGRASEQF
TRBJ2-1 | TRBV11-2 | ASSSTSGSLGSYNEQF
TRBJ2-7 | TRBV3-1/TRBV3-2 | ASSQPGPGGEQY
TRBJ1-1 | TRBV11-2 | ASSLGAGMNTEAF
TRBJ1-2 | TRBV4-2 | ASSPPATDTPPGYGYT
TRBJ2-7 | TRBV11-2 | ASSSFYEQY
TRBJ2-1 | TRBV2 | ASSGPTSGSGNEQF
TRBJ2-7 | TRBV7-9 | ASSFDGTEGREQY
TRBJ1-1 | TRBV30 | AWGYRTGMNTEAF
TRBJ2-5 | TRBV30 | AWSDLSETQY
TRBJ2-7 | TRBV4-1 | ASSQLLAGSYEQY
TRBJ2-5 | TRBV7-9 | ASSPRGLGTGFQETQY
TRBJ1-2 | TRBV29-1 | SVVGSSPGGYT
TRBJ2-7 | TRBV28 | ASSQQGGFLYEQY
TRBJ2-5 | TRBV14 | ASSQDLVGETQY
TRBJ2-1 | TRBV19 | ASTGWNEQF
TRBJ1-4 | TRBV3-1/TRBV3-2 | ASSQDTTSTNEKLF
TRBJ1-1 | TRBV27 | ASSLSGTANTEAF
TRBJ2-1 | TRBV2 | ASSPDSGSSYNEQF
TRBJ2-1 | TRBV7-3 | ASSLTYDNSYNEQF
TRBJ1-1 | TRBV7-2 | ASRPRDRDYEAF
TRBJ2-5 | TRBV11-1 | ASSKGLAKGQETQY